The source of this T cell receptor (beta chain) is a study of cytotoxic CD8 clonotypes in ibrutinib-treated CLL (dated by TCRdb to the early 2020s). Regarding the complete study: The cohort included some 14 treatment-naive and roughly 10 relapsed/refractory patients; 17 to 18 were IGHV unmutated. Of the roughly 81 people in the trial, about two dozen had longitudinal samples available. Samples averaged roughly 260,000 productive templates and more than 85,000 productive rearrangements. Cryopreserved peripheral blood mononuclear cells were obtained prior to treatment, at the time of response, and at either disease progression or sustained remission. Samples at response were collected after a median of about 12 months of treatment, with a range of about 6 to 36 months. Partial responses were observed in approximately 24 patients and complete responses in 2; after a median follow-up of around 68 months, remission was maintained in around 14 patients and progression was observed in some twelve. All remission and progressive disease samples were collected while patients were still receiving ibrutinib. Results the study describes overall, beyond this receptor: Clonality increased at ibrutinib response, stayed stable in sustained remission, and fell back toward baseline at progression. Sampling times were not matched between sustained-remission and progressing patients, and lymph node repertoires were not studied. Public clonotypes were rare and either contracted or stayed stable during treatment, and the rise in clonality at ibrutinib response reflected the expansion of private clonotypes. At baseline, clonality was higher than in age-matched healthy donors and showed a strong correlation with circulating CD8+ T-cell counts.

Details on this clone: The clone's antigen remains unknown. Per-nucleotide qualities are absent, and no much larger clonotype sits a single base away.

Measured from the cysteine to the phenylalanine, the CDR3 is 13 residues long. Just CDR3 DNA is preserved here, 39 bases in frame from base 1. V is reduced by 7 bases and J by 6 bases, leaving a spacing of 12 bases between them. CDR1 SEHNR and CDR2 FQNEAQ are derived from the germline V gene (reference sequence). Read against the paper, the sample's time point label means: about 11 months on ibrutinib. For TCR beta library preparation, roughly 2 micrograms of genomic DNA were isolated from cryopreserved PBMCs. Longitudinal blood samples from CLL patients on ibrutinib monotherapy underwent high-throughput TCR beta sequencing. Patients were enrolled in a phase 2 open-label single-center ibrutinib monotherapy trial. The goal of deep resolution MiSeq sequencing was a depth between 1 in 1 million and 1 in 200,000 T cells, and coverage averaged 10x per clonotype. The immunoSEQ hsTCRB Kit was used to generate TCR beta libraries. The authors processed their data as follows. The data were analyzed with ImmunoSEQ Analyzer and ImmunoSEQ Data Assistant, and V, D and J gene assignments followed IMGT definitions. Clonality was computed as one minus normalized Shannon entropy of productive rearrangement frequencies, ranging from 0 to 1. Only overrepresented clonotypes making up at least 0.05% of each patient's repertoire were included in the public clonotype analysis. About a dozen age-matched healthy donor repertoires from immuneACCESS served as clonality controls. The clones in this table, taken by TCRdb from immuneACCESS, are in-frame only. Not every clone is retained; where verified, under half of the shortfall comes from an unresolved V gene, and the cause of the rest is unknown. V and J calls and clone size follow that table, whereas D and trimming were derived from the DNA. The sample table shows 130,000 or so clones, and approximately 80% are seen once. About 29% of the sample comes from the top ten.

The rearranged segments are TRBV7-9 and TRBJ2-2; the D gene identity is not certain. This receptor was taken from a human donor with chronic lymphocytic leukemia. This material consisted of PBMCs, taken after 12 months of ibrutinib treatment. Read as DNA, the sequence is TGTGCCAGCAACCTAGAATGGGCCGGGGAGCTGTTTTTT. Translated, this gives CASNLEWAGELFF.